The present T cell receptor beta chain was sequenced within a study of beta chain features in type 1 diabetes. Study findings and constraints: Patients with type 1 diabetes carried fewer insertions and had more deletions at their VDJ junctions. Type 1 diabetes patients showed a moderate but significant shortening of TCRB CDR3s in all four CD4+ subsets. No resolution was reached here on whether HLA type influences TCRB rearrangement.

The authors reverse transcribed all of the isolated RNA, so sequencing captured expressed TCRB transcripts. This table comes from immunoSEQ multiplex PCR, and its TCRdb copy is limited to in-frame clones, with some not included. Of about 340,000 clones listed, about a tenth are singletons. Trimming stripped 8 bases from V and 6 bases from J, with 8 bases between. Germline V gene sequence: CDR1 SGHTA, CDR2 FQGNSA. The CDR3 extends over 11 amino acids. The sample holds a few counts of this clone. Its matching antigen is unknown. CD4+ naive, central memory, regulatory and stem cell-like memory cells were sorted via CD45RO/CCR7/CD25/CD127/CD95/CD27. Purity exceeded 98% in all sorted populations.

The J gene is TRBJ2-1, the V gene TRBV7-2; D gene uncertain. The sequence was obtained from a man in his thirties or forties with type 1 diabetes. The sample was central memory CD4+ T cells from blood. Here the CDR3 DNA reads TGTGCCAGCCTGGTAGTCAATGAGCAGTTCTTC. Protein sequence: CASLVVNEQFF.